One sample yielded the 30 T cell receptor beta chains listed below, sequenced in a study of T cell clonality in common variable immunodeficiency. Profiled with immunoSEQ multiplex PCR; TCRdb holds only in-frame clones, not every one. The profile covers about 74,000 clones, none occurring a single time. Specimen: peripheral blood mononuclear cells. The source of these receptors is a person aged 18 to 69 in good health.

This clone has more than one count but fewer than ten. The read terminates 3 residues ahead of where the CDR3 ends, so the germline J gene completes it. The chain uses TRBV7-3 and TRBJ1-1, with unresolved D. The CDR3 spans 13 residues. V shed 4 bases and J shed 1 base, with 7 bases lying between them. Germline CDR1 and CDR2: SGHTA and FQGTGA. This CDR3 is CASSYSPNTEAFF. The part of the CDR3 DNA that was read is TGTGCCAGCAGCTACAGCCCGAACACTGAA.

This clone came up many times. The read is 3 residues too short to cover the CDR3 end, so that end is filled in from the germline J gene. The chain uses TRBV14 and TRBJ1-2; tentatively, D is TRBD1 (5 bases). CDR3 length: 14 residues. Germline loops: CDR1 SGHDN, CDR2 FVKESK. This CDR3 is CASSQKLLQGGYTF. CDR3 DNA (partial): TGTGCCAGCAGCCAAAAACTTCTCCAGGGCGGC.

Ten or more counts support this clone. With the read ending 3 residues before the CDR3 end, the germline J gene is used to fill in that end. The chain uses TRBV7-2 and TRBJ1-5; possible D gene TRBD1, 6 bases. V dropped 5 bases and J dropped 4 bases, with 9 bases sitting between them. This CDR3 is built from 13 residues. Germline V gives CDR1 SGHTA, CDR2 FQGNSA. The sequenced CDR3 bases are TGTGCCAGCAGCGCGAGGGGGAATCAGCCC. Protein: CASSARGNQP. The whole CDR3 sequence reads CASSARGNQPQHF.

This clone was seen many times. The read is 3 residues too short to cover the CDR3 end, so that end is filled in from the germline J gene. The V call is TRBV20-1, the J call TRBJ2-7; the D gene is possibly TRBD1 (6 bases). This CDR3 region has 12 residues. V lost 0 bases, J lost 6 bases, and 9 bases lay in between. Germline V gene data show CDR1 as DFQATT and CDR2 as SNEGSKA (reference sequence). CDR3 residues: CSARDSGVEQYF. CDR3 bases read: TGCAGTGCTAGAGATTCAGGGGTCGAG.

The table lists this clone with many counts. The sequenced fragment ends 3 residues before the CDR3 boundary, so the rest is inferred from the germline J gene. The chain is built from TRBV10-3 and TRBJ2-7; 7 bases are shared with TRBD1. CDR1 and CDR2 (germline): ENHRY, SYGVKD. This CDR3 has 13 residues. Unmatched junction bases numbered 7, after V lost 6 bases and J lost 5 bases. The CDR3 bases that were read are TGTGCCATCAGCCCGGGACAGATCCACGAG. Translation gives CAISPGQIHE. The entire CDR3 is CAISPGQIHEQYF.

This clone was seen ten or more times. Read coverage stops 3 residues before the CDR3 terminus; the germline J gene supplies the remainder. This chain links TRBV6-2 or TRBV6-3 with TRBJ1-2, with TRBD1 identical over 10 bases. The CDR3 is 14 amino acids. Germline CDR1 is MNHEY and CDR2 is SVGEGT. Incomplete CDR3 DNA: TGTGCCAGCAGACCACCGGGACAGGGGAATATC. It encodes CASRPPGQGNI. The entire CDR3 is CASRPPGQGNIYTF.

This clone was counted many times. The read halts 3 residues ahead of the CDR3 end, with the missing end drawn from the germline J gene. This rearrangement joins TRBV19 to TRBJ1-6; 7 bases are a match to TRBD1. Trimming removed 11 bases from V and 7 bases from J; junction bases left unmatched: 8. The CDR3 length is 13 residues. Germline V lookup: CDR1 LNHDA, CDR2 SQIVND (reference sequence). CDR3 DNA (partial): TGTGCCTCTAGACAGGGATTGAATTCACCC. It yields the protein CASRQGLNSP. The complete CDR3 sequence is CASRQGLNSPLHF.

This clone was observed at least ten times. The read ends 3 residues before the CDR3 terminus; that terminus is restored from the germline J gene. This rearrangement joins TRBV6-2 or TRBV6-3 to TRBJ2-6, with 10 bases identical to TRBD1. Trimming at V came to 3 bases and at J to 2 bases, leaving 4 bases not matched to a gene. The CDR3 has 17 amino acids. Germline V gives CDR1 MNHEY, CDR2 SVGEGT. The CDR3 sequence: CASSYGDRGTGANVLTF. The sequenced part of the CDR3 DNA is TGTGCCAGCAGTTATGGGGACAGGGGCACTGGGGCCAACGTC.

This clone was found many times. A read error may produce the germline difference seen at one junction end. Read coverage stops 3 residues before the CDR3 terminus; the germline J gene supplies the remainder. V is TRBV4-2 and J is TRBJ2-3; 9 nucleotides match TRBD2. The germline V gene has CDR1 LGHNA and CDR2 YNFKEQ. This CDR3 has 17 amino acids. CDR3 loop: CASSQGPGLASTDTQYF. The sequenced part of the CDR3 DNA is TGCGCCAGCAGCCAAGGGCCGGGACTAGCTAGCACAGATACG.

This clone was recorded at least ten times. The CDR3 goes on 3 residues after the read ends, and that part is filled in from the germline J gene. The chain has TRBV5-1 and TRBJ2-1, with 12 bases aligning to TRBD2. This CDR3 is 16 amino acids long. From germline, CDR1 is SGHRS and CDR2 YFSETQ. The part of the CDR3 DNA that was read is TGCGCGTCCAGCTTCCTAGCGGGAGGGAAGGACAATGAG. Translating gives CASSFLAGGKDNE. The full-length CDR3 reads as CASSFLAGGKDNEQFF. Based on the CDR3 plus reference TRBV5-1 and TRBJ2-1, the full variable domain is KAGVTQTPRYLIKTRGQQVTLSCSPISGHRSVSWYQQTPGQGLQFLFEYFSETQRNKGNFPGRFSGRQFSNSRSEMNVSTLELGDSALYLCASSFLAGGKDNEQFFGPGTRLTVL.

This clone was detected many times. The read ends 3 residues before the CDR3 terminus; that terminus is restored from the germline J gene. The gene calls are TRBV20-1 and TRBJ1-4; D is possibly TRBD1 (6 bases). Per the germline V gene, CDR1 is DFQATT and CDR2 is SNEGSKA (reference sequence). The CDR3 runs 15 residues. The germline V and J ends were trimmed by 3 bases and 8 bases, with 19 bases remaining between them. Partial CDR3 DNA: TGCAGTGCTAGTCCCCTACAGGGAAAATTCGAAAAA. This gives the protein CSASPLQGKFEK. The CDR3 in full is CSASPLQGKFEKLFF.

This clone was counted ten times or more. The read is 3 residues too short to cover the CDR3 end, so that end is filled in from the germline J gene. The rearrangement uses TRBV6-4 and TRBJ2-2; 9 bases line up with TRBD1. The germline gives CDR1 MRHNA, CDR2 SNTAGT. This CDR3 has 15 amino acids. V shed 5 bases and J 1 base; nucleotides not matched to a gene: 2. The CDR3 is CASSRQGENTGELFF. The CDR3 DNA, read in part, is TGTGCCAGCAGTCGACAGGGGGAGAACACCGGGGAG.

This clone came up many times. The DNA ends 3 residues before the CDR3 does, and the rest of the CDR3 is filled in from the germline J gene. The chain combines TRBV20-1 with TRBJ2-7; D gene unclear. The germline CDR1 and CDR2 sequences are DFQATT and SNEGSKA (reference sequence). The CDR3 loop spans 14 amino acids. With 2 bases removed from V and 1 base from J, the gap between germline ends came to 12 bases. The CDR3 is CSARSDTGSYEQYF. Partial CDR3 DNA: TGCAGTGCTAGATCCGACACCGGTTCCTACGAG.

This clone was observed many times. With the read ending 3 residues before the CDR3 end, the germline J gene is used to fill in that end. The chain has TRBV7-2 and TRBJ2-1, with 8 bases that match TRBD2. V gave up 2 bases and J gave up 9 bases; unmatched junction bases: 9. Germline V gives CDR1 SGHTA, CDR2 FQGNSA. The CDR3 runs to 15 residues. The CDR3 is CASSLRPGLVAEQFF. The covered CDR3 bases are TGTGCCAGCAGCTTAAGACCGGGACTAGTGGCTGAG.

This clone appeared many times. The CDR3 end lies 3 residues beyond the end of the read and is filled in from the germline J gene. The genes are TRBV7-9 and TRBJ1-4; D is uncertain. Trimming stripped 5 bases from V and 8 bases from J, with 15 bases between. This CDR3 comprises 14 residues. CDR1 is SEHNR, CDR2 FQNEAQ, per germline (reference sequence). The CDR3 protein is CASSPGVKVEKLFF. Partial CDR3 DNA: TGTGCCAGCAGCCCCGGGGTCAAGGTGGAAAAA.

This clone was seen at least ten times. With the read ending 3 residues before the CDR3 end, the germline J gene is used to fill in that end. The chain links TRBV20-1 to TRBJ1-5; D gene unclear. Germline CDR1 reads DFQATT; CDR2 reads SNEGSKA (reference sequence). Trimming stripped 3 bases from V and 2 bases from J, with 11 bases between. This CDR3 spans 14 amino acids. The part of the CDR3 DNA that was read is TGCAGTGCTAGGTTCGCGGGCGGCAATCAGCCC. It encodes CSARFAGGNQP. The entire CDR3 protein reads CSARFAGGNQPQHF.

This clone was recorded many times. The sequence runs out 3 residues before the end of the CDR3; the remainder is reconstructed from the germline J gene. The genes are TRBV30 and TRBJ2-3, with 10 bases fitting TRBD2. The V and J ends lost 3 bases and 0 bases, in that order; junction bases with no gene match: 0. Germline-derived CDR1 and CDR2 are GTSNPN and SVGIG (reference sequence). CDR3 length: 14 residues. The CDR3 bases that were read are TGTGCCTGGAGACTAGCGGGAAGCACAGATACG. Protein sequence: CAWRLAGSTDT. The full CDR3 is CAWRLAGSTDTQYF.

CDR3 in amino acids: CASSLPGQVEAFF. The CDR3 bases that were read are TGTGCCAGCTCGCTACCGGGACAAGTTGAA. This chain joins TRBV18 and TRBJ1-1; weak D call: TRBD1 (6 bases). The read terminates 3 residues before the CDR3 end, so the remaining end is supplied by the germline J gene. The length of the CDR3 is 13 residues. The ends were cut back, 6 bases at V and 7 bases at J, with 15 bases in the middle. The V gene's germline CDR1 is KGHSH and CDR2 LQKENI. The full variable domain, rest sourced from reference TRBV18 and TRBJ1-1, is NAGVMQNPRHLVRRRGQEARLRCSPMKGHSHVYWYRQLPEEGLKFMVYLQKENIIDESGMPKERFSAEFPKEGPSILRIQQVVRGDSAAYFCASSLPGQVEAFFGQGTRLTVV.

This clone was counted many times. The read ends 3 residues shy of where the CDR3 ends; the end is completed using the germline J gene. The chain combines TRBV19 with TRBJ2-1; D possibly corresponds to TRBD2 (6 bases). Germline CDR1 is LNHDA and CDR2 is SQIVND (reference sequence). Trimming cost V 3 bases and J 9 bases, with 21 bases left between them. This CDR3 is 16 amino acids long. The covered CDR3 bases are TGTGCCAGTAGTATGCCCCTTGGGGCGGGGTTTGGTGAG. This encodes CASSMPLGAGFGE. The whole CDR3 sequence is CASSMPLGAGFGEQFF.

As concerns this clone: Read data end 3 residues before the CDR3 end; the end is taken from the germline J gene. V and J are TRBV27 and TRBJ2-7; TRBD2 aligns across 7 bases. Germline V gene sequence: CDR1 MNHEY, CDR2 SMNVEV (reference sequence). The trim removed 6 bases at V and 6 bases at J, leaving 14 bases unmatched. The CDR3 has 15 amino acids. CDR3 bases read: TGTGCCAGCAGCCCCCCCCGGGCGGGAGAGGGCGAG. Translating gives CASSPPRAGEGE. The entire CDR3 protein is CASSPPRAGEGEQYF.

Many counts were recorded for this clone. The CDR3 DNA, read in part, is TGTGCCAGCACCTACCTGGGGGCAGCGGGAAACACC. Its protein is CASTYLGAAGNT. The complete CDR3 sequence is CASTYLGAAGNTIYF. The chain couples TRBV5-5 to TRBJ1-3, with D possibly matching TRBD1 (6 bases). The read ends 3 residues shy of where the CDR3 ends; the end is completed using the germline J gene. From germline, CDR1 is SGHKS and CDR2 YYEKEE (reference sequence). Trimming cost V 6 bases and J 4 bases, with 17 bases left between them. This CDR3 is 15 amino acids long. The full variable domain, with the rest looked up from reference TRBV5-5 and TRBJ1-3, is DAGVTQSPTHLIKTRGQQVTLRCSPISGHKSVSWYQQVLGQGPQFIFQYYEKEERGRGNFPDRFSARQFPNYSSELNVNALLLGDSALYLCASTYLGAAGNTIYFGEGSWLTVV.

This clone was counted ten times or more. The CDR3 extends 3 residues past the end of the read, so its final part is completed from the germline J gene. The rearrangement joins TRBV20-1 to TRBJ2-2; 7 bases fit TRBD2. Germline CDR1 and CDR2: DFQATT and SNEGSKA (reference sequence). Germline trimming cut 2 bases from V and 4 bases from J; bases unmatched to any gene: 4. This CDR3 region has 14 residues. CDR3 sequence: CSARRTGGTGELFF. The sequenced part of the CDR3 DNA is TGCAGTGCTAGAAGGACGGGGGGCACCGGGGAG.

This clone was seen repeatedly, ten times or more. Coverage ceases 3 residues before the CDR3 finishes, and the germline J gene fills in the end. The chain recombines TRBV20-1 with TRBJ2-7; weak D call: TRBD2 (5 bases). The germline V and J ends were trimmed by 1 base and 4 bases, with 23 bases remaining between them. CDR1 and CDR2 from the germline V gene are DFQATT and SNEGSKA (reference sequence). CDR3 length: 17 residues. CDR3: CSARGQGHGVVGYEQYF. CDR3 DNA, as far as it was read: TGCAGTGCTAGAGGCCAAGGTCACGGGGTCGTCGGGTACGAG.

This clone occurred many times. The observed sequence ends 3 residues before the CDR3 terminus, with the missing tail filled in from the germline J gene. The gene calls are TRBV7-3 and TRBJ1-5, with 7 nucleotides matching TRBD1. The germline gives CDR1 SGHTA, CDR2 FQGTGA. This CDR3 contains 14 residues. V was clipped by 1 base and J by 7 bases; unmatched bases: 4. CDR3 protein: CASSLIGGQQPQHF. The CDR3 bases that were read are TGTGCCAGCAGCTTAATCGGGGGACAGCAGCCC.

Comments on this clone: The sequenced fragment ends 3 residues before the CDR3 boundary, so the rest is inferred from the germline J gene. The chain is built from TRBV11-3 and TRBJ2-1; possibly TRBD2 for D (5 bases). Germline V gene data show CDR1 as SGHNT and CDR2 as YENEEA. This CDR3 spans 14 amino acids. V lost 4 bases to trimming and J lost 6 bases, with 13 bases between them. The DNA read from the CDR3 is TGTGCCAGCAGCTCCCCCCCCCGGGGCAATGAG. It translates to CASSSPPRGNE. The entire CDR3 protein reads CASSSPPRGNEQFF.

This clone came up many times. The read halts 3 residues ahead of the CDR3 end, with the missing end drawn from the germline J gene. The chain joins TRBV6-2 or TRBV6-3 to TRBJ2-7, with TRBD2 identical over 13 bases. The V gene end was trimmed by 4 bases and the J gene end by 4 bases; junction bases not matched to a gene: 10. The CDR3 sequence is 17 residues long. Germline V gene lookup returns CDR1 MNHEY and CDR2 SVGEGT. CDR3 loop: CASSWTSGSFPNYEQYF. CDR3 bases read: TGTGCCAGCAGTTGGACTAGCGGGAGCTTTCCCAATTACGAG.

This clone was seen repeatedly, ten times or more. Read coverage stops 3 residues before the CDR3 terminus; the germline J gene supplies the remainder. The chain joins TRBV2 to TRBJ2-5, with D possibly matching TRBD1 (7 bases). This CDR3 has 15 residues. Germline values: CDR1 SNHLY, CDR2 FYNNEI. Trimming left V 3 bases short and J 5 bases short, with 16 bases between. CDR3 sequence: CASSDGAGGHETQYF. The sequenced part of the CDR3 DNA is TGTGCCAGCAGTGATGGGGCAGGGGGGCATGAGACC.

This clone was counted at least ten times. The read terminates 3 residues before the CDR3 end, so the remaining end is supplied by the germline J gene. This rearrangement joins TRBV24-1 to TRBJ2-1, with D possibly being TRBD1 (5 bases). The germline V and J ends were trimmed by 3 bases and 0 bases, with 17 bases remaining between them. This CDR3 has 18 amino acids. Per the germline V gene, CDR1 is KGHDR and CDR2 is SFDVKD. The CDR3 spells CATSDHLRQPSSYNEQFF. The part of the CDR3 DNA that was read is TGTGCCACCAGTGATCACCTCAGACAGCCTAGCTCCTACAATGAG.

In this sample, this clone turned up many times. The read gets to within 3 residues of the CDR3 end, and the germline J gene fills in the rest. The chain has TRBV20-1 and TRBJ2-2; 7 nucleotides line up with TRBD2. CDR1 and CDR2 from the germline V gene are DFQATT and SNEGSKA (reference sequence). The CDR3 runs 13 residues. V lost 5 bases to trimming and J lost 2 bases; unmatched junction nucleotides: 2. Partial CDR3 DNA: TGCAGTGCTGCGGGACTAAACACCGGGGAG. Its translation is CSAAGLNTGE. The entire CDR3 sequence reads CSAAGLNTGELFF.

This clone occurred many times. The DNA ends 3 residues before the CDR3 does, and the rest of the CDR3 is filled in from the germline J gene. The rearrangement uses TRBV7-3 and TRBJ2-2, with no clear D. Germline values: CDR1 SGHTA, CDR2 FQGTGA. The CDR3 is 13 amino acids. The V and J ends lost 3 bases and 5 bases respectively, with 7 bases between them. The CDR3 bases that were read are TGTGCCAGCAGCTTGGGCTGGACCGGGGAG. It codes for CASSLGWTGE. The full CDR3 reads CASSLGWTGELFF.